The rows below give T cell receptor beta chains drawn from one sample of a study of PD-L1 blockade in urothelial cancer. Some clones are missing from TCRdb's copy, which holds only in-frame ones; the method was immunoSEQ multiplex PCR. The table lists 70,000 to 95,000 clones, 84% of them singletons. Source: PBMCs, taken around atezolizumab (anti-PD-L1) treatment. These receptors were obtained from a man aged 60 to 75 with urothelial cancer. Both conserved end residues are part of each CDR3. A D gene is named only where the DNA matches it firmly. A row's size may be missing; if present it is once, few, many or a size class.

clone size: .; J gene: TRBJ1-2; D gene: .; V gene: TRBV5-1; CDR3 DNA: TGCGCCAGCAGCTTGGATACCGGCTATGGCTACACCTTC; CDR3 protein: CASSLDTGYGYTF
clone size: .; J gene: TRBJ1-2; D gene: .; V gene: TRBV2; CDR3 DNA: TGTGCCAGTAGTCGGGGAAACTATGGCTACACCTTC; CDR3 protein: CASSRGNYGYTF
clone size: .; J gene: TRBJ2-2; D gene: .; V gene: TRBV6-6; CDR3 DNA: TGTGCCAGCAGACCCAGGGACTTCGCCGGGGAGCTGTTTTTT; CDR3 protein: CASRPRDFAGELFF
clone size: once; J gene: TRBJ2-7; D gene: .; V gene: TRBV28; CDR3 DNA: TGTGCCAGCAGTGGAGGGACTTCGCCCCTATACGAGCAGTACTTC; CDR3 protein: CASSGGTSPLYEQYF
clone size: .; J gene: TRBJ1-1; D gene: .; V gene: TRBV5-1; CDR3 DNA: TGCGCCAGCAGCTTCGGGACGGGGGGTTTCACTGAAGCTTTCTTT; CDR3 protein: CASSFGTGGFTEAFF
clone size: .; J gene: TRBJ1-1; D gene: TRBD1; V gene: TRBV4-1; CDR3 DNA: TGCGCCAGCAGCCAAGGGGGACAGGGGTACGCTGAAGCTTTCTTT; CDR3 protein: CASSQGGQGYAEAFF
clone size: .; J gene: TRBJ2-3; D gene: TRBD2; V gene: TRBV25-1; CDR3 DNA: TGTGCCAGCAGTCCTAGCGGAGCCCTCACAGATACGCAGTATTTT; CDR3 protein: CASSPSGALTDTQYF
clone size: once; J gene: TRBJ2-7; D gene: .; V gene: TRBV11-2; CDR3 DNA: TGTGCCAGCAGCTTCGGGGGAATGGGCTCCTACGAGCAGTACTTC; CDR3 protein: CASSFGGMGSYEQYF
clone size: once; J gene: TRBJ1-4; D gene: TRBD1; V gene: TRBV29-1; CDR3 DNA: TGCAGCGTTTCAGGGGGATCTGAAAAACTGTTTTTT; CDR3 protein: CSVSGGSEKLFF
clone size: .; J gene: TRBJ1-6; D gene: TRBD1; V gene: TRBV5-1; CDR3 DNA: TGCGCCAGCAGCTTGGGGACAGGGCTGGGTTCACCCCTCCACTTT; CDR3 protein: CASSLGTGLGSPLHF
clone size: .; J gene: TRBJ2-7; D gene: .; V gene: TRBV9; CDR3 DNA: TGTGCCAGCAGCGTCGGAACTGGACTCGATTACGAGCAGTACTTC; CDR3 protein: CASSVGTGLDYEQYF